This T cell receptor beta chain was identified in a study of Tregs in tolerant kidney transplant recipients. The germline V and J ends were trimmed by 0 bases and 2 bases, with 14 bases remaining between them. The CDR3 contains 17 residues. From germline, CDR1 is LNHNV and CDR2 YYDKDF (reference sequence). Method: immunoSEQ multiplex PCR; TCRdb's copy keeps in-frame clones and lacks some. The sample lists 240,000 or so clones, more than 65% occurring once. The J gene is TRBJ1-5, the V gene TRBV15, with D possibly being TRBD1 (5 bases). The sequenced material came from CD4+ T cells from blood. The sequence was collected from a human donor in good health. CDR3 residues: CATSRDQGSGGNQPQHF. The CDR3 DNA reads TGTGCCACCAGCAGAGATCAGGGTTCTGGGGGCAATCAGCCCCAGCATTTT.